The 27 T cell receptor beta chains in this list originate from one sample, sequenced in a study of cytomegalovirus exposure and HLA in healthy donors. The primer mix had 60 Vbeta and 13 Jbeta primers. Profiling relied on immunoSEQ multiplex PCR, and the TCRdb table lists in-frame clones only, not all of them. The table has 150,000 to 170,000 clones, approximately 80% seen once. Sequencing was done on a sample of PBMCs. Receptor source: a woman in her 40s in good health and CMV-seropositive.

The chain joins TRBV4-1 to TRBJ2-1, with TRBD2 matching over 10 bases. This CDR3 has 16 amino acids. Trimming at V came to 4 bases and at J to 8 bases, leaving 11 bases not matched to a gene. Germline assignment: CDR1 MGHRA and CDR2 YSYEKL. In DNA form, the CDR3 reads TGCGCCAGCAGCCTTCACCCGGGACTAGCGTTATATGAGCAGTTCTTC. Translating gives CASSLHPGLALYEQFF.

The J gene is TRBJ1-3, the V gene TRBV11-3; the D gene is possibly TRBD1 (6 bases). CDR1 is SGHNT and CDR2 is YENEEA in the germline V gene. V lost 8 bases to trimming and J lost 0 bases, with 20 bases between them. The CDR3 covers 17 residues. CDR3 amino acids: CASATRGGPVSGNTIYF. In DNA form, the CDR3 reads TGTGCCAGCGCTACAAGAGGGGGACCGGTCTCTGGAAACACCATATATTTT. The variable domain in full, completed from reference TRBV11-3 and TRBJ1-3, reads EAGVVQSPRYKIIEKKQPVAFWCNPISGHNTLYWYLQNLGQGPELLIRYENEEAVDDSQLPKDRFSAERLKGVDSTLKIQPAELGDSAVYLCASATRGGPVSGNTIYFGEGSWLTVV.

The chain employs TRBV2 and TRBJ1-4; a weak D match, TRBD1 (6 bases). The CDR3 sequence is 14 residues long. Per germline, CDR1 SNHLY and CDR2 FYNNEI. The ends were cut back, 8 bases at V and 2 bases at J, with 12 bases in the middle. The CDR3, as DNA: TGTGCCAGCGCCGGGACACCGACTAATGAAAAACTGTTTTTT. Amino acids: CASAGTPTNEKLFF.

This clone appeared once. This chain joins TRBV30 and TRBJ2-2; 7 bases fit TRBD2. The CDR3 runs to 16 residues. Germline V gives CDR1 GTSNPN, CDR2 SVGIG (reference sequence). Germline trimming cut 4 bases from V and 0 bases from J; bases unmatched to any gene: 8. The CDR3 reads CAWKRTGTTNTGELFF. The CDR3 DNA is TGTGCCTGGAAGCGGACCGGGACTACGAACACCGGGGAGCTGTTTTTT. Full variable domain (remainder filled in from reference TRBV30 and TRBJ2-2): SQTIHQWPATLVQPVGSPLSLECTVEGTSNPNLYWYRQAAGRGLQLLFYSVGIGQISSEVPQNLSASRPQDRQFILSSKKLLLSDSGFYLCAWKRTGTTNTGELFFGEGSRLTVL.

This chain uses TRBV6-5 with TRBJ2-7; 12 bases align to TRBD2. V trimming: 4 bases; J trimming: 3 bases; junction bases outside the gene matches: 4. CDR3 length: 15 amino acids. Germline lookup yields CDR1 MNHEY and CDR2 SVGAGI. The CDR3 sequence is CASSSMTSGSYEQYF. CDR3 coding DNA: TGTGCCAGCAGTTCCATGACTAGCGGGAGCTACGAGCAGTACTTC.

This chain joins TRBV30 and TRBJ1-5; tentative D call: TRBD1 (5 bases). The CDR3 length is 15 residues. Trimming pared 5 bases from V and 2 bases from J, leaving 16 bases between. Germline CDR1 reads GTSNPN; CDR2 reads SVGIG (reference sequence). The DNA of the CDR3 is TGTGCCTGGGGGTCGGGGGGTGGGCGCAATCAGCCCCAGCATTTT. This translates into CAWGSGGGRNQPQHF.

This chain joins TRBV12-5 and TRBJ2-3, with 8 positions matching TRBD2. In germline, CDR1 is LGHNT, CDR2 FRNRAP. CDR3 length equals 12 residues. Trimming took 4 bases from V and 7 from J; bases not matched to a gene: 1. Here the CDR3 DNA reads TGTGCTAGTGGTTCTAGCGGGCATACGCAGTATTTT. This translates into CASGSSGHTQYF.

V and J are TRBV7-9 and TRBJ2-3; TRBD1 aligns across 10 bases. V shed 6 bases, J shed 2 bases, and the junction held 5 bases outside the gene matches. Germline loops: CDR1 SEHNR, CDR2 FQNEAQ (reference sequence). The CDR3 is 15 residues long. The CDR3 here is CASRAGTGVTDTQYF. In DNA, the CDR3 is TGTGCCAGCAGAGCTGGGACAGGGGTCACAGATACGCAGTATTTT.

The chain joins TRBV30 to TRBJ2-7; 14 bases align to TRBD2. CDR3 length equals 16 residues. Losses at the gene ends were 8 bases for V and 2 bases for J; bases not matched to a gene: 11. Germline V lookup: CDR1 GTSNPN, CDR2 SVGIG (reference sequence). The CDR3 DNA reads as TGTGCCCGGACCCACAGGACTAGCGGGAGGCCCTACGAGCAGTACTTC. Amino acid sequence: CARTHRTSGRPYEQYF.

The rearrangement uses TRBV6-1 and TRBJ2-7; 7 positions agree with TRBD1. In germline, CDR1 is MNHNS, CDR2 SASEGT. The CDR3 totals 15 residues. V gave up 1 base and J gave up 3 bases; unmatched junction bases: 6. The CDR3 DNA reads TGTGCCAGCAGTGAAGGACAGGGAGCGTTCTACGAGCAGTACTTC. Its protein is CASSEGQGAFYEQYF.

This clone has just a few counts. This chain connects TRBV2 to TRBJ1-5; no definite D call. The CDR3 runs 13 residues. Germline CDR1 and CDR2: SNHLY and FYNNEI. V was cut by 4 bases and J by 4 bases, with 8 bases left in between. The CDR3 bases are TGTGCCAGCAGTGTTGAAGCTAATCAGCCCCAGCATTTT. As protein: CASSVEANQPQHF.

The chain links TRBV6-5 to TRBJ1-1, with D possibly being TRBD1 (5 bases). Germline assignment: CDR1 MNHEY and CDR2 SVGAGI. CDR3 length: 14 amino acids. Trimming cost V 0 bases and J 5 bases, with 10 bases left between them. The DNA for the CDR3 is TGTGCCAGCAGTTACTCAGGGGTGGGGACTGAAGCTTTCTTT. Translated, it gives CASSYSGVGTEAFF.

This chain uses TRBV7-8 with TRBJ2-7; no reliable D call. CDR1 SGHVS and CDR2 FQNEAQ come from the germline V gene. The CDR3 is 12 residues long. Trimming left V 5 bases short and J 6 bases short, with 11 bases between. This CDR3 is CASSRAALEQYF. CDR3 DNA sequence: TGTGCCAGCAGCCGAGCCGCCCTCGAGCAGTACTTC.

The chain links TRBV9 to TRBJ2-7, with a possible D match to TRBD1 (6 bases). V was clipped by 3 bases and J by 5 bases, with 12 bases between them. CDR1 SGDLS and CDR2 YYNGEE come from the germline V gene. CDR3 length: 13 amino acids. This CDR3 is CASSARQADEQYF. The CDR3 DNA reads as TGTGCCAGCAGCGCCCGACAGGCAGACGAGCAGTACTTC. Full variable domain (missing parts from reference TRBV9 and TRBJ2-7): DSGVTQTPKHLITATGQRVTLRCSPRSGDLSVYWYQQSLDQGLQFLIQYYNGEERAKGNILERFSAQQFPDLHSELNLSSLELGDSALYFCASSARQADEQYFGPGTRLTVT.

The V gene is TRBV5-6, the J gene TRBJ2-2; D possibly corresponds to TRBD1 (6 bases). V lost 4 bases, J lost 0 bases, and 10 bases lay in between. The CDR3 has 15 residues. Germline CDR1 and CDR2: SGHDT and YYEEEE. The CDR3 DNA reads as TGTGCCAGCAGCCCGGGACAAACGAACACCGGGGAGCTGTTTTTT. Its protein product is CASSPGQTNTGELFF.

The chain links TRBV27 to TRBJ1-5; 9 bases are a match to TRBD1. CDR1 is MNHEY and CDR2 is SMNVEV in the germline V gene (reference sequence). The V gene end was trimmed by 4 bases and the J gene end by 2 bases; junction bases not matched to a gene: 12. This CDR3 is 18 amino acids long. The CDR3 DNA reads TGTGCCAGCAGTTCAAACCGGGACAGGGTATTGGGCAATCAGCCCCAGCATTTT. Residues: CASSSNRDRVLGNQPQHF.

This clone appeared a few times. The chain has TRBV5-1 and TRBJ2-7, with TRBD1 matching 7 bases. The J segment lost 5 bases and the V segment lost 3 bases, leaving 11 bases of the junction unmatched. The CDR3 covers 15 residues. CDR1 and CDR2 from the germline V gene are SGHRS and YFSETQ. The CDR3 spells CASSSLQTGLHEQYF. The CDR3 DNA is TGCGCCAGCAGCTCGCTCCAGACAGGGCTCCACGAGCAGTACTTC. The entire variable domain, with the rest obtained from reference TRBV5-1 and TRBJ2-7, is as follows: KAGVTQTPRYLIKTRGQQVTLSCSPISGHRSVSWYQQTPGQGLQFLFEYFSETQRNKGNFPGRFSGRQFSNSRSEMNVSTLELGDSALYLCASSSLQTGLHEQYFGPGTRLTVT.

The rearrangement links TRBV18 to TRBJ2-6, with D perhaps matching TRBD2 (6 bases). V was shortened by 2 bases and J by 0 bases, with 11 bases between the two germline ends. Germline CDR1 and CDR2: KGHSH and LQKENI. The CDR3 loop spans 17 amino acids. The CDR3 reads CASSPGAGSSGANVLTF. CDR3 bases: TGTGCCAGCTCACCAGGGGCGGGGAGCTCTGGGGCCAACGTCCTGACTTTC.

The CDR3: CASSGGTSGTYEQYF. CDR3 coding DNA: TGTGCCAGCAGCGGCGGGACTAGCGGGACCTACGAGCAGTACTTC. The chain joins TRBV5-4 to TRBJ2-7, with TRBD2 matching 13 bases. Per the germline V gene, CDR1 is SGHNT and CDR2 is YYREEE (reference sequence). The CDR3 totals 15 residues. V shed 4 bases and J 2 bases; nucleotides not matched to a gene: 3.

The rearrangement joins TRBV5-1 to TRBJ2-5, with no clear D. The CDR3 is 13 amino acids. Per the germline V gene, CDR1 is SGHRS and CDR2 is YFSETQ. V lost 3 bases, J lost 1 base, and 7 bases lay in between. CDR3 protein: CASSSQLQETQYF. In DNA, the CDR3 is TGCGCCAGCAGCTCGCAACTCCAAGAGACCCAGTACTTC.

CDR3 nucleotide sequence: TGTGCCAGTAGTCCCCGGGACAGGGGGTATAGCAATCAGCCCCAGCATTTT. Amino acid sequence: CASSPRDRGYSNQPQHF. The chain employs TRBV19 and TRBJ1-5, with 11 bases identical to TRBD1. The length of the CDR3 is 17 residues. The germline gives CDR1 LNHDA, CDR2 SQIVND (reference sequence). The ends lost 5 bases at V and 0 bases at J; junction bases unmatched: 6. Filled out from reference TRBV19 and TRBJ1-5, the complete variable domain reads DGGITQSPKYLFRKEGQNVTLSCEQNLNHDAMYWYRQDPGQGLRLIYYSQIVNDFQKGDIAEGYSVSREKKESFPLTVTSAQKNPTAFYLCASSPRDRGYSNQPQHFGDGTRLSIL.

Of note for this clone: The junction differs from germline at one of its ends, possibly a read error. DNA of the CDR3: TGTGCCAGCAGTTTCCGGGACAGGTTAGACTTC. It encodes CASSFRDRLDF. The chain carries TRBV28 and TRBJ2-5; 8 bases are a match to TRBD1. Germline CDR1 is MDHEN and CDR2 is SYDVKM. This CDR3 comprises 11 residues.

J is TRBJ2-1 and V is TRBV29-1; 14 bases are a match to TRBD2. Germline trimming cut 6 bases from V and 7 bases from J; bases unmatched to any gene: 5. Germline CDR1 reads SQVTM; CDR2 reads ANQGSEA. This CDR3 has 14 residues. CDR3 nucleotide sequence: TGCAGCGTAATGACTAGCGGGAGGGGTAATGAGCAGTTCTTC. Protein product: CSVMTSGRGNEQFF.

The rearrangement uses TRBV9 and TRBJ2-1, with TRBD2 matching 7 bases. V dropped 3 bases and J dropped 5; count of bases not matched to a gene: 11. The CDR3 has 16 residues. Germline CDR1 reads SGDLS; CDR2 reads YYNGEE. The CDR3 loop is CASSAHSSGTNNEQFF. Written as DNA, the CDR3 is TGTGCCAGCAGCGCTCACTCTTCCGGGACTAACAATGAGCAGTTCTTC.

This clone came up a few times. The chain links TRBV5-1 to TRBJ2-3; 8 nucleotides match TRBD1. Germline assignment: CDR1 SGHRS and CDR2 YFSETQ. The ends lost 2 bases at V and 4 bases at J; junction bases unmatched: 9. CDR3 length: 16 amino acids. The CDR3 DNA is TGCGCCAGCAGCTTAAGAAGGACAGGGATCGCAGATACGCAGTATTTT. Protein product: CASSLRRTGIADTQYF.

The CDR3 protein is CASRMGLRGYTGELFF. The CDR3 coding sequence is TGTGCCAGCAGAATGGGGTTGAGGGGGTACACCGGGGAGCTGTTTTTT. The rearrangement links TRBV27 to TRBJ2-2, with TRBD1 as a possible D gene (6 bases). The CDR3 is 16 amino acids. With 6 bases removed from V and 3 bases from J, the gap between germline ends came to 17 bases. Germline V gene lookup returns CDR1 MNHEY and CDR2 SMNVEV (reference sequence).

The J gene is TRBJ2-7, the V gene TRBV5-5; no clear D gene. This CDR3 has 12 residues. Germline V CDR1 and CDR2: SGHKS, YYEKEE (reference sequence). V lost 0 bases, J lost 3 bases, and 4 bases lay in between. In nucleotides, the CDR3 is TGTGCCAGCAGCTTGGACGGCTACGAGCAGTACTTC. Its protein product is CASSLDGYEQYF.